The T cell receptor (beta chain) described here comes from a study of T cell changes during pregnancy in multiple sclerosis. The CDR3 loop spans 12 amino acids. Germline-derived CDR1 and CDR2 are MNHEY and SVGAGI. The V end was cut by 5 bases, the J end by 5 bases, with 9 bases between. Measured with immunoSEQ multiplex PCR; TCRdb has only the in-frame clones, and not every one. The table has 74,000 or so clones, just over 90% seen once. This material consisted of CD4+ T cells from peripheral blood mononuclear cells, taken before pregnancy. The TCR originated in a female donor with multiple sclerosis, enrolled in a pregnancy study. The V and J genes are TRBV6-5 and TRBJ1-2; D uncertain. CDR3 residues: CASSDPVYGYTF. The CDR3 nucleotides are TGTGCCAGCAGTGATCCAGTATATGGCTACACCTTC.